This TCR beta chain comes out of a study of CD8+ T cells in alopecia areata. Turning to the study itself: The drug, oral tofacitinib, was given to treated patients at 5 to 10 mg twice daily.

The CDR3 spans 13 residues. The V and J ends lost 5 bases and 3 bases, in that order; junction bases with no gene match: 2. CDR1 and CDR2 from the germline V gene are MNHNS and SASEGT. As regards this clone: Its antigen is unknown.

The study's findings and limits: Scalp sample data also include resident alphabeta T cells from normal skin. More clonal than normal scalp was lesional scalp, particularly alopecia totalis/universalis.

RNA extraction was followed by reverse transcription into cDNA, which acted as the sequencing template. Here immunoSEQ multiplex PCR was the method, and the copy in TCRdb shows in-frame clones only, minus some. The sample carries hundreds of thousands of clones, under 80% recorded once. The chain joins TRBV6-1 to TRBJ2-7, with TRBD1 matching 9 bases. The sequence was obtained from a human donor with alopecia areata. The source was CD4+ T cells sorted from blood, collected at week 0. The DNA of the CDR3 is TGTGCCAGCAGTCGGGACAGGGACTACGAGCAGTACTTC. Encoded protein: CASSRDRDYEQYF.